The entry below describes one TCR beta chain. V dropped 8 bases and J dropped 4 bases, with 24 bases sitting between them. Germline CDR1 MNHEY, CDR2 SMNVEV (reference sequence). The CDR3 sequence is 18 residues long. The data derive from a study of cytomegalovirus exposure and HLA in healthy donors. The PCR used 60 Vbeta and 13 Jbeta primers. Only in-frame clones appear in the TCRdb table, and some are missing; sequencing was by immunoSEQ multiplex PCR. The sample includes approximately 130,000 clones, around 69% of them seen just once. The sequencing sample was made of PBMCs. This receptor was identified in a human donor in good health. The chain employs TRBV27 and TRBJ2-6; possible D gene TRBD2, 6 bases. CDR3 sequence (DNA): TGTGCCAGCCTCGCGGGGCAGCTAGGGCGGTCCGGGGCCAACGTCCTGACTTTC. It specifies CASLAGQLGRSGANVLTF.